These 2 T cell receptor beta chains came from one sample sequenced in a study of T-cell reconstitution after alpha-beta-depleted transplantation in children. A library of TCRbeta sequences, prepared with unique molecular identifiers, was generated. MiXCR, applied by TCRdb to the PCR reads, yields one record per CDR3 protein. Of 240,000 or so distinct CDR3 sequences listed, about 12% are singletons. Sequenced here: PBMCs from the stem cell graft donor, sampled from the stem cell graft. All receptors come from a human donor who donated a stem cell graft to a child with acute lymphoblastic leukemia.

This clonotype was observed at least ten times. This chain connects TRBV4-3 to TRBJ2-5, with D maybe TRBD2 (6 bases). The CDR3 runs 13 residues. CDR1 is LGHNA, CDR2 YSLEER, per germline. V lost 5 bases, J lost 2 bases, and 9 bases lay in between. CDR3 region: CASSAGGQETQYF. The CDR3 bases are TGCGCCAGCAGCGCCGGGGGTCAAGAGACCCAGTACTTC.

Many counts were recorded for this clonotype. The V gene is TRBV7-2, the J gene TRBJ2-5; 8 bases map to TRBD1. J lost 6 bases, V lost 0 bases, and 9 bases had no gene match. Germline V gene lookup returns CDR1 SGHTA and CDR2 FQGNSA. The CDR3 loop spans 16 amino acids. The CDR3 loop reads CASSLARGTGGQTQYF. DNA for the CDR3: TGTGCCAGCAGCTTAGCGAGAGGGACAGGAGGACAGACCCAGTACTTC.